This is a list of T cell receptor beta chains from one sample in a study of blood T cell repertoires in COVID-19. The repertoire was sequenced with immunoSEQ multiplex PCR; TCRdb's copy has only in-frame clones and lacks some. In the table there are 70,000 or so clones, around three quarters of which are singletons. The sequenced material came from peripheral blood. The source is a human donor in a cohort sampled during active COVID-19. CDR3s include the opening cysteine and the closing phenylalanine or tryptophan. Each record gives: D gene, J gene, V gene, clone size, CDR3 length, CDR3 protein, CDR3 DNA. A D gene is named only where the DNA matches it firmly. Clone size is stated in some rows and not others, as once, few, many or a class when expanded.

NA | TRBJ1-2 | TRBV3-1/TRBV3-2 | NA | 12 | CASSSGARGYTF | TGTGCCAGCAGCTCAGGGGCGAGAGGCTACACCTTC
NA | TRBJ2-7 | TRBV5-1 | NA | 15 | CASSLDRTRFYEQYF | TGCGCCAGCAGCTTGGACCGGACTCGATTCTACGAGCAGTACTTC
NA | TRBJ2-3 | TRBV7-6 | NA | 13 | CASSGRGTDTQYF | TGTGCCAGCAGCGGCAGGGGCACAGATACGCAGTATTTT
TRBD2 | TRBJ2-1 | TRBV7-2 | NA | 15 | CASSLTGLQHNEQFF | TGTGCCAGCAGCTTAACGGGACTACAACACAATGAGCAGTTCTTC
TRBD2 | TRBJ2-6 | TRBV23-1 | NA | 19 | CASSRWGSGGISGANVLTF | TGCGCCAGCAGTCGGTGGGGCTCCGGGGGGATATCTGGGGCCAACGTCCTGACTTTC
NA | TRBJ2-7 | TRBV7-2 | NA | 15 | CASSFFRASSYEQYF | TGTGCCAGCAGCTTTTTTCGGGCTAGCAGCTACGAGCAGTACTTC
NA | TRBJ2-7 | TRBV7-2 | NA | 14 | CASSLASGTYEQYF | TGTGCCAGCAGCTTAGCTAGCGGAACCTACGAGCAGTACTTC
TRBD2 | TRBJ2-3 | TRBV6-6 | NA | 12 | CAGGLAGDTQYF | TGTGCCGGCGGACTAGCGGGAGATACGCAGTATTTT
NA | TRBJ1-1 | TRBV18 | few | 14 | CASSPRGLETEAFF | TGTGCCAGCTCACCACGGGGACTCGAAACTGAAGCTTTCTTT
NA | TRBJ1-5 | TRBV12-3/TRBV12-4 | NA | 13 | CASSLGGEGPQHF | TGTGCCAGCAGTTTGGGGGGTGAGGGGCCCCAGCATTTT